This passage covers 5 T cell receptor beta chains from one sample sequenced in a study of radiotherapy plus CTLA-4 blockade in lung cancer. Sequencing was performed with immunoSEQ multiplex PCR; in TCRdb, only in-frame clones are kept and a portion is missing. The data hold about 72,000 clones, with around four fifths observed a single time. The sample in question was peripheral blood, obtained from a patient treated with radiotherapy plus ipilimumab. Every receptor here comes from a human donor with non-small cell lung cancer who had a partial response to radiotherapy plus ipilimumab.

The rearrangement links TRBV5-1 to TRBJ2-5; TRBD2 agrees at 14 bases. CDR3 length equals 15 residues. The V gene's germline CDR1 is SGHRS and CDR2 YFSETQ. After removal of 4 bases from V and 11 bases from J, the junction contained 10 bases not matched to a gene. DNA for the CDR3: TGCGCCAGCAGCCTGGGACTAGCGGGAGACGAAGAGCAGTACTTC. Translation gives CASSLGLAGDEEQYF.

The CDR3 loop is CASSLGTGSGEQYF. DNA for the CDR3: TGCGCCAGCAGCTTAGGGACAGGGTCGGGCGAGCAGTACTTC. The chain couples TRBV5-1 to TRBJ2-5, with 9 bases that match TRBD1. The J call is uncertain, as TRBJ2-7 better fits the DNA end. Per germline, CDR1 SGHRS and CDR2 YFSETQ. The CDR3 consists of 14 residues.

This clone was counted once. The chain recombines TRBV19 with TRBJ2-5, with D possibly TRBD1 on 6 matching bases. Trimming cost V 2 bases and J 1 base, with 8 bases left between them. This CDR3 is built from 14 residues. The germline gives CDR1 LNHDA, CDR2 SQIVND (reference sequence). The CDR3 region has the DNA TGTGCCAGTAGTATAAGCAGGGGCCAAGAGACCCAGTACTTC. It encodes CASSISRGQETQYF.

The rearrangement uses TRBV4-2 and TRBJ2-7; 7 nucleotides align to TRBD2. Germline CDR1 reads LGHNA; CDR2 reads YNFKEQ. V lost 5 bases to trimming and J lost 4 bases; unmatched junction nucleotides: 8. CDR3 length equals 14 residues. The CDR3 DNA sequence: TGTGCCAGCAGCTTAGGCGGGAGTAGGTACGAGCAGTACTTC. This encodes CASSLGGSRYEQYF.

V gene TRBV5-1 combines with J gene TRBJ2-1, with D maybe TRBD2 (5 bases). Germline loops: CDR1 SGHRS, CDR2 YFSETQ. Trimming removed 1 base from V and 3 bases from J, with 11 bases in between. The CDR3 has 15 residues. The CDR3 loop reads CASSLTGVDYNEQFF. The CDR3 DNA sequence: TGCGCCAGCAGCTTGACCGGGGTGGACTACAATGAGCAGTTCTTC.